This T cell receptor beta chain stems from a study of T cells in Graves' hyperthyroidism and ophthalmopathy (dated by TCRdb to the late 2010s). Background on the whole study: Peripheral blood samples were taken at initial diagnosis, before any treatment was given. The paper reports TCR Vbeta CDR3 sequencing of some 140 peripheral blood samples: under 45 ophthalmopathy, fewer than 85 hyperthyroidism and approximately 17 progressor patients. In addition, the study compared T-cell repertoires in thyroid tissue and in blood from five to seven Graves' hyperthyroidism patients. Prospective prediction of ophthalmopathy was tested in an independent validation cohort consisting of roughly 20 hyperthyroidism patients and 17 patients who later progressed to ophthalmopathy. Once sampling was done, hyperthyroidism patients were given methimazole at a starting dose of 30 mg daily, whereas ophthalmopathy patients were given high-dose intravenous methylprednisolone. To identify distinguishing TCR V-J signatures, a discovery cohort of about a hundred patients was used, comprising some 45 with Graves' ophthalmopathy and 57 with stable Graves' hyperthyroidism. The roughly 99 discovery patients were divided at random into training and test sets in a 7:3 ratio. The study at large found these results: In validation, the model predicted progression to ophthalmopathy a median of around 6.5 months before onset, with about 71% sensitivity and about 72% specificity. A 13 V-J signature model separated ophthalmopathy from stable hyperthyroidism, with 87.88% sensitivity and roughly 84% specificity in cross-validation and 80%/75% in testing. No statistical method was used to fix the sample size in advance, and group allocation was not hidden from the investigators. Most expanded thyroid clonotypes (frequency above 0.001) were also found in blood, which suggests that blood repertoires may mirror thyroid immune responses.

There are 13 amino acids in the CDR3, from cysteine to phenylalanine inclusive. Only the CDR3 DNA is retained, 39 bases long and in frame from the first base. Relative to germline, V is 5 bases shorter and J is 2 bases shorter, with 7 bases between their ends. The germline V gene encodes CDR1 SGHNT and CDR2 YENEEA. The hyperthyroidism patients were between 18 and 65 years old and newly diagnosed, with a disease duration of less than 2 months. The study excluded patients with uncontrolled infections, other autoimmune diseases, pregnancy or lactation. Clinical symptoms, serum thyroxine and TRAb, thyroid ultrasound, and orbital computed tomography formed the basis for the diagnoses. Blood from progressor patients was drawn when they were first diagnosed with hyperthyroidism, before any ophthalmopathy symptoms appeared. Ficoll-Paque density gradient centrifugation was used to isolate PBMCs from under 11 ml of fresh peripheral blood. Progressor patients were first diagnosed with Graves' hyperthyroidism and then developed ophthalmopathy during follow-up. Trizol reagent was used to extract total RNA, and RNA quality was then checked on an Agilent 2100 Bioanalyzer.

The TCR beta CDR3 regions were amplified from RNA transcripts. The first round of RT-PCR for the TCR CDR3 was performed with the HTBI primer set and the Qiagen OneStep RT-PCR kit. A second multiplex PCR round built the libraries, followed by size selection and purification. Libraries were sequenced paired-end with 100 bp reads on an Illumina HiSeq2000. As for the authors' bioinformatics: SOAPnuke was used to process the raw data, removing reads that contained adapters or uncalled bases, had a mean Phred below 15, or lacked an exact match to the constant primer or identifier. High-quality paired reads were merged with COPE v1.2.5, and unique nucleotide sequences were defined as clonotypes. MiTCR v1.1 was used to align clonotypes to the IMGT TRBV, TRBD and TRBJ reference segments. Analysis was restricted to V-J combinations with a frequency above 0.0001, which covered 99.2% of repertoires. The TCS score was defined as the ratio of F50 (clonal expansion) to E x V (chaos), calculated using BLOSUM62-based TCRdist between CDR3 peptides within each V-J. Welch's t-statistics and random forest reduced 450 to 600 V-J features to 13, which were used in a naive Bayes classifier (R e1071). TCRdb's own reprocessing of the public reads used fastp at Q25 and MiXCR and kept productive beta chains. Each entry is one CDR3 protein sequence, shown with its most common DNA and genes. TCRdb, rather than the study authors, made the V and J calls. The sample table records 690,000 or so distinct CDR3 sequences; about 19% of these occur just once. 16% of the sample goes to the ten largest clones.

In this sample, this clonotype turned up many times. No antigen is known for it. Base quality data are lacking; no much larger clone is found one base away. This sequence was found in a woman in her forties or fifties with Graves' hyperthyroidism that later progressed to Graves' ophthalmopathy. This sequence uses TRBV11-3 and TRBJ2-1; no D segment can be confidently identified. The sequencing sample was made of blood. The CDR3 has the sequence CASSRGPYNEQFF. DNA sequence: TGTGCCAGCAGCCGCGGACCCTACAATGAGCAGTTCTTC.